A single sample is the source of the 29 T cell receptor beta chains below, sequenced in a study of cytomegalovirus exposure and HLA in healthy donors. PCR involved 60 Vbeta and 13 Jbeta primers. Sequenced by immunoSEQ multiplex PCR; TCRdb stores in-frame clones only, minus some. The profile shows around 240,000 clones, about 81% of them singletons. Sequenced: PBMCs. The receptor set was obtained from a woman aged 40 to 55 in good health and CMV-seropositive.

Here the CDR3 reads CASSPGTWPSSGANVLTF. The CDR3 nucleotides read TGTGCCAGCAGCCCCGGGACTTGGCCCTCCTCTGGGGCCAACGTCCTGACTTTC. The chain carries TRBV11-3 and TRBJ2-6; D possibly corresponds to TRBD2 (6 bases). The V end lost 5 bases, the J end lost 0 bases, and 17 bases lay between the germline ends. In germline, CDR1 is SGHNT, CDR2 YENEEA. The CDR3 is made up of 18 amino acids.

V usage is TRBV5-6 and J usage is TRBJ2-7, with TRBD2 as a possible D gene (6 bases). Germline V lookup: CDR1 SGHDT, CDR2 YYEEEE. This CDR3 region has 14 residues. V was pared by 6 bases and J by 6 bases, with 19 bases between. CDR3 region: CASTLLGFGSEQYF. The CDR3 nucleotides read TGTGCCAGCACCCTACTAGGTTTCGGGAGCGAGCAGTACTTC.

The V call is TRBV7-2, the J call TRBJ2-7; 7 positions match TRBD1. Germline CDR1 SGHTA, CDR2 FQGNSA. The CDR3 is 16 amino acids. V gave up 1 base and J gave up 6 bases; unmatched junction bases: 12. As DNA, the CDR3 is TGTGCCAGCAGCTTAGATGGGACAGCCCTTAGAGGCGAGCAGTACTTC. Translating it yields CASSLDGTALRGEQYF.

The J gene is TRBJ2-3, the V gene TRBV4-2; a possible D gene is TRBD2 (5 bases). There are 16 residues in the CDR3. CDR1 and CDR2 (germline): LGHNA, YNFKEQ. V lost 0 bases and J lost 4, with 14 bases in between. As DNA, the CDR3 is TGTGCCAGCAGCCAAGATGGAGGTAGTGCTGCAGATACGCAGTATTTT. Amino acids: CASSQDGGSAADTQYF.

The CDR3 here is CASSYSRSGANVLTF. For the CDR3, the DNA is TGTGCCAGCAGCTACTCTAGGTCTGGGGCCAACGTCCTGACTTTC. The gene calls are TRBV9 and TRBJ2-6; D unclear. This CDR3 contains 15 residues. V was clipped by 4 bases and J by 1 base, with 9 bases between them. The V gene's germline CDR1 is SGDLS and CDR2 YYNGEE.

The chain couples TRBV2 to TRBJ2-6; no clear D gene. CDR3 length: 15 residues. The germline V gene has CDR1 SNHLY and CDR2 FYNNEI. Trimming stripped 3 bases from V and 1 base from J, with 7 bases between. The CDR3 DNA follows: TGTGCCAGCAGTGACAGGCGATCTGGGGCCAACGTCCTGACTTTC. The encoded protein is CASSDRRSGANVLTF. Supplemented by reference TRBV2 and TRBJ2-6, the full variable domain reads EPEVTQTPSHQVTQMGQEVILRCVPISNHLYFYWYRQILGQKVEFLVSFYNNEISEKSEIFDDQFSVERPDGSNFTLKIRSTKLEDSAMYFCASSDRRSGANVLTFGAGSRLTVL.

The chain joins TRBV5-1 to TRBJ2-1; 15 nucleotides agree with TRBD2. Germline trimming cut 4 bases from V and 9 bases from J; bases unmatched to any gene: 8. The germline CDR1 and CDR2 sequences are SGHRS and YFSETQ. The CDR3 length is 16 residues. CDR3 sequence reads: CASSPGLAGGPGEQFF. The CDR3 DNA sequence: TGCGCCAGCAGCCCGGGACTAGCGGGAGGACCGGGTGAGCAGTTCTTC.

V and J are TRBV5-4 and TRBJ1-3; the D gene is possibly TRBD1 (5 bases). Germline V CDR1 and CDR2: SGHNT, YYREEE (reference sequence). There are 14 residues in the CDR3. V dropped 0 bases and J dropped 4 bases, with 8 bases sitting between them. CDR3 nucleotides: TGTGCCAGCAGCTTGGGGGCAGGGGGAAACACCATATATTTT. This codes for CASSLGAGGNTIYF.

The chain combines TRBV7-2 with TRBJ2-7, with 12 positions matching TRBD2. The CDR3 is 17 residues long. The germline V gene encodes CDR1 SGHTA and CDR2 FQGNSA. V dropped 0 bases and J dropped 2; count of bases not matched to a gene: 5. CDR3: CASSLARLAGGTYEQYF. CDR3 bases: TGTGCCAGCAGCTTAGCTCGGCTAGCGGGGGGGACCTACGAGCAGTACTTC.

The V and J genes are TRBV6-1 and TRBJ2-7, with 11 nucleotides matching TRBD2. CDR1 MNHNS and CDR2 SASEGT come from the germline V gene. V trimming: 3 bases; J trimming: 2 bases; junction bases outside the gene matches: 6. The CDR3 is made up of 16 amino acids. For the CDR3, the DNA is TGTGCCAGCAGTGACGGGACTAGCGGCTATACCTACGAGCAGTACTTC. Its translation is CASSDGTSGYTYEQYF.

J is TRBJ1-2 and V is TRBV29-1; the D is unclear. The CDR3 covers 13 residues. The germline V gene has CDR1 SQVTM and CDR2 ANQGSEA. V lost 0 bases, J lost 4 bases, and 9 bases lay in between. The CDR3 bases are TGCAGCGTTGAAGATCTCCCCCTCTATGGCTACACCTTC. Translating gives CSVEDLPLYGYTF.

This chain uses TRBV6-5 with TRBJ1-1; unclear D gene. With 2 bases removed from V and 2 bases from J, the gap between germline ends came to 15 bases. The CDR3 covers 16 residues. Germline V gene data show CDR1 as MNHEY and CDR2 as SVGAGI. This CDR3 is CASSYTGSRRNTEAFF. The CDR3 DNA reads TGTGCCAGCAGTTACACGGGTTCCCGCCGCAACACTGAAGCTTTCTTT.

The CDR3 spells CASSLTLPYEQYF. In nucleotides, the CDR3 is TGTGCCAGCAGCCTCACTCTCCCCTACGAGCAGTACTTC. The chain links TRBV7-2 to TRBJ2-7, with unresolved D. V shed 5 bases and J shed 2 bases, with 10 bases lying between them. Germline V gene sequence: CDR1 SGHTA, CDR2 FQGNSA. The length of the CDR3 is 13 residues.

This chain connects TRBV30 to TRBJ2-2; weak D call: TRBD1 (5 bases). The germline CDR1 and CDR2 sequences are GTSNPN and SVGIG (reference sequence). The CDR3 has 14 residues. The V end was cut by 3 bases, the J end by 0 bases, with 8 bases between. The CDR3 region is CAWSRVANTGELFF. CDR3 nucleotide sequence: TGTGCCTGGAGCAGGGTGGCGAACACCGGGGAGCTGTTTTTT. Using reference TRBV30 and TRBJ2-2 for the parts outside the CDR3, the full variable domain is SQTIHQWPATLVQPVGSPLSLECTVEGTSNPNLYWYRQAAGRGLQLLFYSVGIGQISSEVPQNLSASRPQDRQFILSSKKLLLSDSGFYLCAWSRVANTGELFFGEGSRLTVL.

This chain uses TRBV4-3 with TRBJ2-7, with 8 bases that match TRBD1. The germline gives CDR1 LGHNA, CDR2 YSLEER. CDR3 length: 16 amino acids. Trimming cost V 0 bases and J 8 bases; bases outside gene matches: 12. The CDR3 is CASSQDTRTGNQKQYF. The CDR3 DNA reads TGCGCCAGCAGCCAAGATACAAGGACAGGGAACCAGAAGCAGTACTTC.

The rearrangement joins TRBV6-5 to TRBJ1-2; possibly TRBD1 for D (6 bases). The V gene's germline CDR1 is MNHEY and CDR2 SVGAGI. V dropped 6 bases and J dropped 5 bases, with 16 bases sitting between them. The CDR3 consists of 14 residues. As DNA, the CDR3 is TGTGCCAGCAGCAGAGAAGGGGGTTGGTATGGCTACACCTTC. The encoded protein is CASSREGGWYGYTF.

This clone was recorded a few times. V gene TRBV7-9 combines with J gene TRBJ2-3, with D possibly matching TRBD1 (5 bases). The CDR3 consists of 14 residues. Germline V CDR1 and CDR2: SEHNR, FQNEAQ (reference sequence). Trimming shortened V by 3 bases and J by 0 bases, and 7 bases separated the two germline ends. The CDR3 bases are TGTGCCAGCAGCTTGGGGCCTAGCACAGATACGCAGTATTTT. Translated: CASSLGPSTDTQYF.

The chain joins TRBV11-3 to TRBJ1-4, with no clear D. The V gene's germline CDR1 is SGHNT and CDR2 YENEEA. The V end was cut by 8 bases, the J end by 0 bases, with 7 bases between. This CDR3 contains 13 residues. The chain's CDR3 is CASGDATNEKLFF. CDR3 bases: TGTGCCAGCGGAGACGCAACTAATGAAAAACTGTTTTTT. The variable domain in full, with the rest retrieved from reference TRBV11-3 and TRBJ1-4, is EAGVVQSPRYKIIEKKQPVAFWCNPISGHNTLYWYLQNLGQGPELLIRYENEEAVDDSQLPKDRFSAERLKGVDSTLKIQPAELGDSAVYLCASGDATNEKLFFGSGTQLSVL.

The chain links TRBV5-4 to TRBJ2-5, with 11 bases aligning to TRBD2. The junction had 6 bases not matched to a gene; V was cut back by 4 bases and J by 4 bases. Per germline, CDR1 SGHNT and CDR2 YYREEE (reference sequence). This CDR3 is 15 amino acids long. The CDR3 DNA reads TGTGCCAGCAGCCCCGGGCTAGCGGGAGGAGAGACCCAGTACTTC. Its translation: CASSPGLAGGETQYF. The full variable domain, in which reference TRBV5-4 and TRBJ2-5 provide the parts outside the CDR3, is ETGVTQSPTHLIKTRGQQVTLRCSSQSGHNTVSWYQQALGQGPQFIFQYYREEENGRGNFPPRFSGLQFPNYSSELNVNALELDDSALYLCASSPGLAGGETQYFGPGTRLLVL.

Only one count was recorded for this clone. The gene calls are TRBV5-4 and TRBJ2-7; TRBD1 is a possible D gene (6 bases). The germline gives CDR1 SGHNT, CDR2 YYREEE (reference sequence). V was pared by 1 base and J by 1 base, with 9 bases between. The CDR3 has 14 residues. In DNA form, the CDR3 reads TGTGCCAGCAGCTTGCAGGGGCCGTCCTACGAGCAGTACTTC. Translation gives CASSLQGPSYEQYF.

The CDR3: CAWSVQEKFEQYF. Written as DNA, the CDR3 is TGTGCCTGGAGTGTACAGGAGAAGTTCGAGCAGTACTTC. This sequence joins TRBV30 and TRBJ2-7, with a weak D call TRBD1 (5 bases). Between the trimmed V and J ends, which lost 0 bases and 6 bases, there was a span of 12 bases. Germline CDR1 is GTSNPN and CDR2 is SVGIG (reference sequence). The CDR3 runs 13 residues. Using reference TRBV30 and TRBJ2-7 for the parts outside the CDR3, the full variable domain is SQTIHQWPATLVQPVGSPLSLECTVEGTSNPNLYWYRQAAGRGLQLLFYSVGIGQISSEVPQNLSASRPQDRQFILSSKKLLLSDSGFYLCAWSVQEKFEQYFGPGTRLTVT.

The chain uses TRBV9 and TRBJ2-3; D might be TRBD1 (6 bases). CDR3 length: 16 amino acids. The V and J ends lost 0 bases and 0 bases respectively, with 11 bases between them. Germline V gene data show CDR1 as SGDLS and CDR2 as YYNGEE. The CDR3: CASSVEGDTSTDTQYF. CDR3 DNA: TGTGCCAGCAGCGTAGAGGGGGACACTAGCACAGATACGCAGTATTTT.

The chain carries TRBV11-3 and TRBJ2-7; the D gene is possibly TRBD1 (6 bases). The CDR3 is 14 residues long. The germline gives CDR1 SGHNT, CDR2 YENEEA. V lost 1 base and J 4 bases, leaving 11 bases between the germline ends. In DNA form, the CDR3 reads TGTGCCAGCAGCTTAGGGGACATTGGTTACGAGCAGTACTTC. It codes for CASSLGDIGYEQYF.

This clone showed up just a few times. The chain is built from TRBV4-2 and TRBJ1-1; 7 nucleotides match TRBD1. The CDR3 loop spans 15 amino acids. The trim removed 3 bases at V and 5 bases at J, leaving 9 bases unmatched. CDR1 is LGHNA, CDR2 YNFKEQ, per germline. CDR3 sequence reads: CASSQGSDRVTEAFF. The CDR3 nucleotides are TGTGCCAGCAGCCAGGGATCCGACAGGGTGACTGAAGCTTTCTTT.

This clone came up a few times. The chain employs TRBV5-8 and TRBJ1-2, with 9 bases aligning to TRBD1. CDR3 size: 15 residues. Looked up from germline, CDR1 is SGHTS and CDR2 is YDEGEE. Germline trimming cut 4 bases from V and 4 bases from J; bases unmatched to any gene: 8. CDR3 in DNA: TGTGCCAGCAGCCAAGGACAGGGGCAGGGCTATGGCTACACCTTC. It specifies CASSQGQGQGYGYTF. Supplemented by reference TRBV5-8 and TRBJ1-2, the full variable domain reads EAGVTQSPTHLIKTRGQQATLRCSPISGHTSVYWYQQALGLGLQFLLWYDEGEERNRGNFPPRFSGRQFPNYSSELNVNALELEDSALYLCASSQGQGQGYGYTFGSGTRLTVV.

As regards this clone: Other DNA sequences in the sample encode the same CDR3. The chain recombines TRBV7-2 with TRBJ2-7, with D possibly TRBD1 on 6 matching bases. The CDR3 contains 12 residues. V lost 5 bases and J 4 bases, leaving 9 bases between the germline ends. Germline values: CDR1 SGHTA, CDR2 FQGNSA. The CDR3 loop reads CASSTQGYEQYF. The CDR3 bases are TGTGCCAGCAGCACGCAGGGGTACGAGCAGTACTTC.

The chain is built from TRBV11-1 and TRBJ1-2, with 12 positions matching TRBD1. Germline V gives CDR1 SGHAT, CDR2 FQDESV (reference sequence). V lost 5 bases to trimming and J lost 6 bases; unmatched junction nucleotides: 4. The CDR3 is 14 residues long. The CDR3 sequence: CASSEGQGANGYTF. DNA of the CDR3: TGTGCCAGCAGCGAGGGACAGGGGGCGAATGGCTACACCTTC.

This clone occurred a few times. J is TRBJ1-6 and V is TRBV14; D is perhaps TRBD1 (5 bases). The CDR3 length is 14 residues. Trimming took 3 bases from V and 10 from J, leaving 13 bases between them. CDR1 is SGHDN, CDR2 FVKESK, per germline. CDR3 residues: CASSQPDSHSPLHF. The DNA of the CDR3 is TGTGCCAGCAGCCAGCCAGACAGTCACTCACCCCTCCACTTT. Full variable domain (remainder filled in from reference TRBV14 and TRBJ1-6): EAGVTQFPSHSVIEKGQTVTLRCDPISGHDNLYWYRRVMGKEIKFLLHFVKESKQDESGMPNNRFLAERTGGTYSTLKVQPAELEDSGVYFCASSQPDSHSPLHFGNGTRLTVT.

This clone was seen just once. The genes are TRBV5-5 and TRBJ1-1, with D tentatively TRBD1 (5 bases). Germline lookup yields CDR1 SGHKS and CDR2 YYEKEE (reference sequence). The germline V and J ends were trimmed by 4 bases and 4 bases, with 17 bases remaining between them. The CDR3 covers 15 residues. For the CDR3, the DNA is TGTGCCAGCAGCCGCCCCCGAACAGGCATCACTGAAGCTTTCTTT. Amino acids: CASSRPRTGITEAFF.